What follows are 29 T cell receptor beta chains derived from one specimen sequenced in a study of shared clonotypes between healthy human individuals. Some clones are missing from TCRdb's copy, which holds only in-frame ones; the method was immunoSEQ multiplex PCR. The data hold more than 1.2 million clones, with approximately 98.5% observed a single time. Sequenced: naive CD4+ T cells sorted from blood. Sample subset: CD45RA+ positively selected. All receptors come from a man under 40 in good health.

This chain links TRBV14 with TRBJ2-1, with D maybe TRBD2 (5 bases). Germline values: CDR1 SGHDN, CDR2 FVKESK. CDR3 length: 16 residues. V was trimmed by 4 bases and J by 7 bases, leaving 20 bases between them. Here the CDR3 reads CASSRLSRGLGNEQFF. The CDR3 DNA reads TGTGCCAGCAGCCGATTATCCCGGGGTCTGGGTAATGAGCAGTTCTTC.

J is TRBJ1-5 and V is TRBV5-6; unclear D gene. The CDR3 loop spans 14 amino acids. V lost 2 bases to trimming and J lost 7 bases, with 13 bases between them. CDR1 is SGHDT and CDR2 is YYEEEE in the germline V gene. CDR3: CASSFAGSGQPQHF. The CDR3 DNA follows: TGTGCCAGCAGCTTTGCTGGTTCGGGACAGCCCCAGCATTTT. The full variable domain, in which reference TRBV5-6 and TRBJ1-5 provide the parts outside the CDR3, is DAGVTQSPTHLIKTRGQQVTLRCSPKSGHDTVSWYQQALGQGPQFIFQYYEEEERQRGNFPDRFSGHQFPNYSSELNVNALLLGDSALYLCASSFAGSGQPQHFGDGTRLSIL.

The rearrangement joins TRBV29-1 to TRBJ1-1; no clear D gene. CDR3 length equals 10 residues. Germline CDR1 is SQVTM and CDR2 is ANQGSEA. V was cut by 4 bases and J by 3 bases, with 3 bases left in between. The CDR3 nucleotides are TGCAGCGTTGTGGACACTGAAGCTTTCTTT. Translation gives CSVVDTEAFF.

This chain links TRBV7-2 with TRBJ2-3; 9 bases are shared with TRBD2. The CDR3 has 15 amino acids. With 3 bases clipped from V and 5 bases from J, the junction kept 6 bases outside the gene matches. Per the germline V gene, CDR1 is SGHTA and CDR2 is FQGNSA. CDR3 region: CASSLAGGRGDTQYF. The CDR3, as DNA: TGTGCCAGCAGCTTGGCGGGAGGGCGGGGAGATACGCAGTATTTT. Looking up the rest from reference TRBV7-2 and TRBJ2-3 gives the full variable domain: GAGVSQSPSNKVTEKGKDVELRCDPISGHTALYWYRQSLGQGLEFLIYFQGNSAPDKSGLPSDRFSAERTGGSVSTLTIQRTQQEDSAVYLCASSLAGGRGDTQYFGPGTRLTVL.

The genes are TRBV7-2 and TRBJ2-1, with TRBD2 matching over 7 bases. Germline V gives CDR1 SGHTA, CDR2 FQGNSA. The CDR3 sequence is 16 residues long. V shed 1 base and J 4 bases; nucleotides not matched to a gene: 7. CDR3 nucleotide sequence: TGTGCCAGCAGCTTAGTTGGTGGACTAGGGTACAATGAGCAGTTCTTC. Translation: CASSLVGGLGYNEQFF.

The V gene is TRBV9, the J gene TRBJ2-1; D not resolved. The germline gives CDR1 SGDLS, CDR2 YYNGEE. The V and J ends lost 0 bases and 9 bases respectively, with 10 bases between them. CDR3 length: 13 residues. Written as DNA, the CDR3 is TGTGCCAGCAGCGTAGTACCCGTAGGTGAGCAGTTCTTC. Amino acid sequence: CASSVVPVGEQFF.

The V and J genes are TRBV7-3 and TRBJ2-6; no clear D gene. Trimming removed 2 bases from V and 0 bases from J, with 8 bases in between. The CDR3 runs 16 residues. Per the germline V gene, CDR1 is SGHTA and CDR2 is FQGTGA. The CDR3 DNA reads as TGTGCCAGCAGCTTAGACGGTGCCTCTGGGGCCAACGTCCTGACTTTC. As protein: CASSLDGASGANVLTF.

The chain employs TRBV6-6 and TRBJ2-4; weak D call: TRBD2 (6 bases). Germline V gene sequence: CDR1 MNHNY, CDR2 SVGAGI (reference sequence). This CDR3 has 13 residues. The ends were cut back, 5 bases at V and 9 bases at J, with 14 bases in the middle. The CDR3 DNA follows: TGTGCCAGCAGTGATGCGGGACGGTTCATTCAGTACTTC. Translation: CASSDAGRFIQYF.

CDR3 in amino acids: CASSVVDRASYGYTF. CDR3 nucleotide sequence: TGTGCCAGCAGTGTGGTTGACCGGGCTAGCTATGGCTACACCTTC. The V and J genes are TRBV28 and TRBJ1-2; D call uncertain. The CDR3 spans 15 residues. CDR1 MDHEN and CDR2 SYDVKM come from the germline V gene. Trimming took 5 bases from V and 4 from J, leaving 17 bases between them.

On this clone itself: The same CDR3 is also encoded by other DNA sequences in this sample. The chain joins TRBV19 to TRBJ2-5; D possibly corresponds to TRBD1 (6 bases). The CDR3 has 13 residues. V dropped 4 bases and J dropped 2 bases, with 8 bases sitting between them. The germline gives CDR1 LNHDA, CDR2 SQIVND (reference sequence). The CDR3 loop reads CASSTGVQETQYF. The CDR3 region has the DNA TGTGCCAGTAGTACAGGGGTTCAAGAGACCCAGTACTTC.

CDR3 DNA: TGTGCCAGCAGTGAAAGCCACGGAGAGACCCAGTACTTC. This sequence encodes CASSESHGETQYF. This chain connects TRBV2 to TRBJ2-5; no firm D call. The germline gives CDR1 SNHLY, CDR2 FYNNEI. Trimming took 2 bases from V and 4 from J, leaving 8 bases between them. CDR3 length: 13 amino acids.

The chain is built from TRBV2 and TRBJ2-1; D is undetermined. The CDR3 runs 12 residues. The V end was cut by 2 bases, the J end by 9 bases, with 8 bases between. Germline-derived CDR1 and CDR2 are SNHLY and FYNNEI. In nucleotides, the CDR3 is TGTGCCAGCAGTGAATTACCCTTTGAGCAGTTCTTC. Protein product: CASSELPFEQFF.

This clone has a single count. This chain uses TRBV2 with TRBJ2-5; 10 nucleotides agree with TRBD2. The CDR3 is made up of 15 amino acids. The germline V gene encodes CDR1 SNHLY and CDR2 FYNNEI. J lost 2 bases, V lost 3 bases, and 3 bases had no gene match. The CDR3 spells CASSETTSGQETQYF. CDR3 coding DNA: TGTGCCAGCAGTGAGACGACTAGCGGGCAAGAGACCCAGTACTTC.

Concerning this clone: The same CDR3 can be traced to other DNA sequences in this sample. The gene calls are TRBV15 and TRBJ2-5; D is ambiguous. V lost 1 base and J 2 bases, leaving 5 bases between the germline ends. The germline V gene encodes CDR1 LNHNV and CDR2 YYDKDF (reference sequence). The CDR3 contains 13 residues. CDR3 nucleotides: TGTGCCACCAGCAGAGGGTTTCAAGAGACCCAGTACTTC. Residues: CATSRGFQETQYF.

The chain combines TRBV4-2 with TRBJ2-7, with 7 bases aligning to TRBD1. Germline CDR1 and CDR2: LGHNA and YNFKEQ. V dropped 4 bases and J dropped 4; count of bases not matched to a gene: 4. This CDR3 has 13 amino acids. The CDR3 spells CASSPTGLYEQYF. CDR3 bases: TGTGCCAGCAGCCCGACAGGGTTATACGAGCAGTACTTC.

This clone was counted a single time. The rearrangement uses TRBV29-1 and TRBJ2-4; D possibly corresponds to TRBD1 (6 bases). Between the trimmed V and J ends, which lost 5 bases and 0 bases, there was a span of 11 bases. Germline lookup yields CDR1 SQVTM and CDR2 ANQGSEA. The CDR3 length is 14 residues. Here the CDR3 reads CSVQDRLAKNIQYF. CDR3 in DNA: TGCAGCGTTCAGGACAGACTAGCCAAAAACATTCAGTACTTC.

The J gene is TRBJ1-1, the V gene TRBV4-1; 7 bases agree with TRBD1. This CDR3 is 14 amino acids long. CDR1 MGHRA and CDR2 YSYEKL come from the germline V gene. V was pared by 1 base and J by 6 bases, with 5 bases of the junction left unmatched. The CDR3 nucleotides read TGCGCCAGCAGCCAAGGGCAGGGGGTCGCTGAAGCTTTCTTT. Amino acid sequence: CASSQGQGVAEAFF.

The V and J genes are TRBV7-2 and TRBJ1-4; D unclear. This CDR3 region has 16 residues. Trimming left V 5 bases short and J 2 bases short, with 15 bases between. CDR1 is SGHTA, CDR2 FQGNSA, per germline. The chain's CDR3 is CASSARPAGTNEKLFF. The CDR3 DNA is TGTGCCAGCAGCGCCCGACCGGCGGGGACTAATGAAAAACTGTTTTTT.

V is TRBV7-2 and J is TRBJ1-2; a weak D match, TRBD1 (5 bases). This CDR3 comprises 15 residues. Deletions cut 5 bases from V and 4 bases from J, with 17 bases between. The V gene's germline CDR1 is SGHTA and CDR2 FQGNSA. DNA of the CDR3: TGTGCCAGCAGCCCCTCCGGCCCAGGGTCCTATGGCTACACCTTC. This encodes CASSPSGPGSYGYTF.

This chain uses TRBV5-1 with TRBJ2-5; TRBD2 matches at 11 bases. The CDR3 spans 15 residues. CDR1 SGHRS and CDR2 YFSETQ come from the germline V gene. V shed 1 base, J shed 5 bases, and the junction held 4 bases outside the gene matches. CDR3 coding DNA: TGCGCCAGCAGCTTGACTAGCGGGAGCTTGGAGACCCAGTACTTC. It specifies CASSLTSGSLETQYF.

V usage is TRBV4-1 and J usage is TRBJ2-3; tentative D call: TRBD2 (5 bases). Germline V gene lookup returns CDR1 MGHRA and CDR2 YSYEKL. The CDR3 spans 16 residues. With 0 bases removed from V and 0 bases from J, the gap between germline ends came to 10 bases. CDR3 amino acids: CASSQDPGGSTDTQYF. The CDR3 nucleotides read TGCGCCAGCAGCCAAGATCCTGGAGGTAGCACAGATACGCAGTATTTT.

This rearrangement joins TRBV7-2 to TRBJ2-3, with D hard to call. The CDR3 extends over 15 amino acids. The ends were cut back, 0 bases at V and 6 bases at J, with 13 bases in the middle. Germline CDR1 and CDR2: SGHTA and FQGNSA. CDR3: CASSLAPATLDTQYF. In DNA form, the CDR3 reads TGTGCCAGCAGCTTAGCGCCGGCTACTCTTGATACGCAGTATTTT. Variable domain in full (rest from reference TRBV7-2 and TRBJ2-3): GAGVSQSPSNKVTEKGKDVELRCDPISGHTALYWYRQSLGQGLEFLIYFQGNSAPDKSGLPSDRFSAERTGGSVSTLTIQRTQQEDSAVYLCASSLAPATLDTQYFGPGTRLTVL.

CDR3 protein: CASSPRLESTDTQYF. CDR3 DNA sequence: TGTGCCAGCAGCCCTCGACTAGAAAGCACAGATACGCAGTATTTT. V usage is TRBV7-3 and J usage is TRBJ2-3; tentative D call: TRBD2 (6 bases). CDR1 is SGHTA and CDR2 is FQGTGA in the germline V gene. V lost 5 bases, J lost 0 bases, and 12 bases lay in between. CDR3 length equals 15 residues.

This CDR3 is CAISLGQVNTEAFF. CDR3 nucleotides: TGTGCCATCAGTCTTGGACAGGTTAACACTGAAGCTTTCTTT. This chain uses TRBV10-3 with TRBJ1-1; 7 bases line up with TRBD1. The CDR3 length is 14 residues. The V and J ends lost 5 bases and 2 bases, in that order; junction bases with no gene match: 5. Germline V gene sequence: CDR1 ENHRY, CDR2 SYGVKD.

V usage is TRBV25-1 and J usage is TRBJ2-5, with D perhaps TRBD1 (5 bases). Between the trimmed V and J ends, which lost 8 bases and 2 bases, there was a span of 12 bases. Germline CDR1 is MGHDK and CDR2 is SYGVNS. The CDR3 runs 13 residues. The CDR3 DNA reads as TGTGCCAGCCGAAGAAGACAGCAAGAGACCCAGTACTTC. It is translated as CASRRRQQETQYF.

The rearrangement uses TRBV28 and TRBJ1-3; 8 nucleotides line up with TRBD1. From germline, CDR1 is MDHEN and CDR2 SYDVKM. J was trimmed by 3 bases and V by 4 bases; bases with no gene match: 5. The CDR3 totals 15 residues. CDR3 in DNA: TGTGCCAGCAGTTCCGGACAGGGTGGTGGAAACACCATATATTTT. It encodes CASSSGQGGGNTIYF.

This chain connects TRBV5-6 to TRBJ2-7; weak D call: TRBD2 (5 bases). The germline V gene encodes CDR1 SGHDT and CDR2 YYEEEE. Trimming stripped 3 bases from V and 3 bases from J, with 16 bases between. The CDR3 extends over 15 amino acids. The CDR3 bases are TGTGCCAGCAGCTCCCGGGGAGACCGGAACTACGAGCAGTACTTC. Protein sequence: CASSSRGDRNYEQYF.

The chain employs TRBV6-5 and TRBJ2-7; 11 positions match TRBD2. CDR1 is MNHEY, CDR2 SVGAGI, per germline. There are 15 residues in the CDR3. The V gene end was trimmed by 5 bases and the J gene end by 4 bases; junction bases not matched to a gene: 7. The CDR3, as DNA: TGTGCCAGCAGTATAGGGACTAGCGGAACTTACGAGCAGTACTTC. Protein product: CASSIGTSGTYEQYF.

The chain combines TRBV4-3 with TRBJ1-2; no definite D call. V shed 4 bases and J shed 4 bases, with 10 bases lying between them. This CDR3 spans 13 amino acids. In germline, CDR1 is LGHNA, CDR2 YSLEER. In DNA, the CDR3 is TGCGCCAGCAGCCCCCTATTGAGCTATGGCTACACCTTC. Translating gives CASSPLLSYGYTF.